This T cell receptor (beta chain) comes out of a study of OX40 agonist ivuxolimab in advanced cancers. Study-level findings and limits: Among the lowest levels of clonal expansion were found in partial responders at 0.1-3.0 mg/kg.

A word on this clone: Its antigen remains unknown.

At cycle 4 day 1, cycle 7 day 1, and baseline, blood was sampled. Assay: immunoSEQ multiplex PCR; the TCRdb copy retains only in-frame clones and omits some. The sample has roughly 110,000 clones; 90% are singletons. This CDR3 contains 12 residues. Unmatched junction bases numbered 11, after V lost 4 bases and J lost 18 bases. CDR1 is SQVTM and CDR2 is ANQGSEA in the germline V gene. Sequenced material: CD4+ or CD8+ T cells sorted from blood, taken in a trial of the OX40 agonist ivuxolimab. J is TRBJ1-6 and V is TRBV29-1; 8 bases are shared with TRBD1. The TCR sequence derives from an adult with an advanced solid tumor such as melanoma, head and neck, liver or kidney cancer. The CDR3 nucleotides read TGCAGCGTTGTAGACGCCGACAGGGGTCCCCACTTT. It translates to CSVVDADRGPHF.